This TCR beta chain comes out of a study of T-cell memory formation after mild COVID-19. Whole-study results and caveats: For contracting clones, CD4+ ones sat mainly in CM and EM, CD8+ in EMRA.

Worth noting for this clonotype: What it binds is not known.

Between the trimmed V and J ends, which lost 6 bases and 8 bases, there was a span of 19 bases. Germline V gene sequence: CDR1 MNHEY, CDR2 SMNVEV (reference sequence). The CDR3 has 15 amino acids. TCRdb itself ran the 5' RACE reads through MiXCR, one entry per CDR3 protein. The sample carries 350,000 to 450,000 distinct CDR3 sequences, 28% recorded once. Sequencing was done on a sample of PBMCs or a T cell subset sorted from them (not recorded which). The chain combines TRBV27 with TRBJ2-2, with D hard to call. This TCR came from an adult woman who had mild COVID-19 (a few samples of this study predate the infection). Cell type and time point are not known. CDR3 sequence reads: CASSLTAAGWGELFF. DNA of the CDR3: TGTGCCAGCAGCCTGACGGCTGCCGGTTGGGGGGAGCTGTTTTTT.